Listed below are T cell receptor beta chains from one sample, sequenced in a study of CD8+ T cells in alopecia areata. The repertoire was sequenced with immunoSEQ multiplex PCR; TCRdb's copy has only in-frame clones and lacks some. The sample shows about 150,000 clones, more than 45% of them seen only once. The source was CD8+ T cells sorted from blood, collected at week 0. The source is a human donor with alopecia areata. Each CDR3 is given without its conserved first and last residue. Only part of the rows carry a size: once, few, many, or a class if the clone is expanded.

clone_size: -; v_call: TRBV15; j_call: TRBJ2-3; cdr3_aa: ATRRAGASTDTQY
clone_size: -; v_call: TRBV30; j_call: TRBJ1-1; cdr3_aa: AWSGGAGTEAF
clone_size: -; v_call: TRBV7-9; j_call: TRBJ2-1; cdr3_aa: AYQEADEQF
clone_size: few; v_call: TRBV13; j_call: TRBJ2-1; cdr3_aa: ASSSPGLANEQF
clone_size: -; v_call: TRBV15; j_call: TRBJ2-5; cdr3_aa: ATSVRAGLKTQY
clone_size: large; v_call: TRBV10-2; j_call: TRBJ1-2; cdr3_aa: ASSLDRGRRGYT
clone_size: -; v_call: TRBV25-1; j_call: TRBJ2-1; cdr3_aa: ATNEGEQF
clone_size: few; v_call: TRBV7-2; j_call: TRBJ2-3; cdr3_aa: ASSLEGGGSTDTQY
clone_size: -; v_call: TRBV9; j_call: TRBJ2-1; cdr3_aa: ASSGGGGEQF
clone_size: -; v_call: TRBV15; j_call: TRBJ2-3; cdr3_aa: ATSREGGPTDTQY
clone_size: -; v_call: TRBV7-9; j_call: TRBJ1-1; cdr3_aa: ATGAGTEVSEAF
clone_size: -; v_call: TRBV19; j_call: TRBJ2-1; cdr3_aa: ASSIVRGGRNEQF
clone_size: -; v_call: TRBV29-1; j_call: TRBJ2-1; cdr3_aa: SVDAGDNEQF
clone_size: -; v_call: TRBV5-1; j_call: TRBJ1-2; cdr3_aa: ASSLINVGDYDYT
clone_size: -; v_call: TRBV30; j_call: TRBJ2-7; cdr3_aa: AWSVTGPEQY
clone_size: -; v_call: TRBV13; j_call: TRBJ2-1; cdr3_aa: ASSATGTYEQF
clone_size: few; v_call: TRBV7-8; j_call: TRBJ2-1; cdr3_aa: ASSLGTWGGSSSYNEQF
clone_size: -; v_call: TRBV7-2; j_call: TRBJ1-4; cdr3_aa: ASSLGTGGAFREKLF
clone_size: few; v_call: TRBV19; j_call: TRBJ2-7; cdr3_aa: ASSILGQPYEQY
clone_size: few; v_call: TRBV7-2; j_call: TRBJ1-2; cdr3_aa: ASISIALGGYT
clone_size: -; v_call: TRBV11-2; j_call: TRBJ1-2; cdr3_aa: ASNPWGSYGYT
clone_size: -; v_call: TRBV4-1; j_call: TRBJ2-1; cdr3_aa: ASSLTLGNEQF
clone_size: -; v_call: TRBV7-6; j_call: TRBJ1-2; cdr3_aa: AGRRTGIAGYT
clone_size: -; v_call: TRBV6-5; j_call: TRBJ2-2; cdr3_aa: ASIGGGTGELF
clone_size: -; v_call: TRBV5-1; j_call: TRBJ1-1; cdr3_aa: ASSPKPTGNTEAF
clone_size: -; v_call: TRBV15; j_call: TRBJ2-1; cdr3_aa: ATSAGGLSYNEQF
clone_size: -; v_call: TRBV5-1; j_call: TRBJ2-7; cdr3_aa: ASSSSDSGGTREGQY
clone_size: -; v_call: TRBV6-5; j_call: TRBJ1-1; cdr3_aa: ASSYSERGTEAF
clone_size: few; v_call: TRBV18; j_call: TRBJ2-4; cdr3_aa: ASSPQTELAKNIQY
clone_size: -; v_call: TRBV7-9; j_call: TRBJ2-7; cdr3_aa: AGSVDGSYEQY
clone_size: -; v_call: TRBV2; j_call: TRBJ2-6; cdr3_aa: AVLEDRSSGANVLT
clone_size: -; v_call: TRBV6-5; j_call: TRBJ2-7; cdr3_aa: APDEQY
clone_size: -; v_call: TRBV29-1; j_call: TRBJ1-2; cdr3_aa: SVGTALDGYT